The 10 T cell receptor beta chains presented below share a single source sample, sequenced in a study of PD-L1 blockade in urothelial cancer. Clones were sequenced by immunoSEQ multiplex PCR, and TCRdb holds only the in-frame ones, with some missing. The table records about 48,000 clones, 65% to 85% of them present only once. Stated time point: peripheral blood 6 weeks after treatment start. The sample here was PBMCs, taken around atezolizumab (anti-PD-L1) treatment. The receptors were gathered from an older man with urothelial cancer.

Written as DNA, the CDR3 is TGTGCCAGCAGCTTGCGCGCTTACTACGAGCAGTACTTC. Translating it yields CASSLRAYYEQYF. The chain couples TRBV5-8 to TRBJ2-7; D unclear. The germline gives CDR1 SGHTS, CDR2 YDEGEE. The length of the CDR3 is 13 residues. The V end lost 1 base, the J end lost 3 bases, and 8 bases lay between the germline ends. Full variable domain (outside the CDR3, taken from reference TRBV5-8 and TRBJ2-7): EAGVTQSPTHLIKTRGQQATLRCSPISGHTSVYWYQQALGLGLQFLLWYDEGEERNRGNFPPRFSGRQFPNYSSELNVNALELEDSALYLCASSLRAYYEQYFGPGTRLTVT.

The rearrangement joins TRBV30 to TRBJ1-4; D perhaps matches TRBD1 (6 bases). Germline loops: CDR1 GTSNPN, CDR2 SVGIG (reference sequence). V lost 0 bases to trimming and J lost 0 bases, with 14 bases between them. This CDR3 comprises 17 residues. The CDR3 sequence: CAWSVLLGQTTNEKLFF. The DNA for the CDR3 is TGTGCCTGGAGTGTATTATTGGGACAAACAACTAATGAAAAACTGTTTTTT.

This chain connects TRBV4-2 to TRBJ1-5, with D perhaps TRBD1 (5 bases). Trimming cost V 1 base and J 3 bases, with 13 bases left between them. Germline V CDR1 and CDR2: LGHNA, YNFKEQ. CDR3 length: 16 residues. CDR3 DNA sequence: TGTGCCAGCAGCCAAGGGATTGGCAGGGTCAATCAGCCCCAGCATTTT. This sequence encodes CASSQGIGRVNQPQHF.

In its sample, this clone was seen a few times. DNA for the CDR3: TGTGCCAGCAGCCAATATTCAGGGATTGAGCAGTTCTTC. The encoded protein is CASSQYSGIEQFF. This rearrangement joins TRBV14 to TRBJ2-1, with D tentatively TRBD1 (5 bases). CDR3 length equals 13 residues. Germline-derived CDR1 and CDR2 are SGHDN and FVKESK. The V end was cut by 2 bases, the J end by 9 bases, with 11 bases between. Looking up the rest from reference TRBV14 and TRBJ2-1 gives the full variable domain: EAGVTQFPSHSVIEKGQTVTLRCDPISGHDNLYWYRRVMGKEIKFLLHFVKESKQDESGMPNNRFLAERTGGTYSTLKVQPAELEDSGVYFCASSQYSGIEQFFGPGTRLTVL.

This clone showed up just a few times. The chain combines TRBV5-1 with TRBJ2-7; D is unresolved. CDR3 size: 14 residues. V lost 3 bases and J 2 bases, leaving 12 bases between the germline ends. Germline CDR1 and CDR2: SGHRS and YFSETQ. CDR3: CASSSLSRAYEQYF. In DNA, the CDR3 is TGCGCCAGCAGCTCCCTCAGCCGGGCCTACGAGCAGTACTTC.

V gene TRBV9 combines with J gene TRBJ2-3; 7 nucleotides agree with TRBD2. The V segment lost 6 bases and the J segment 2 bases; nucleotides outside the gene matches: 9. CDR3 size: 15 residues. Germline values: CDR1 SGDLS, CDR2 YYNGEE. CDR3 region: CASTITGTITDTQYF. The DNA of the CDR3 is TGTGCCAGCACCATTACCGGGACTATCACAGATACGCAGTATTTT.

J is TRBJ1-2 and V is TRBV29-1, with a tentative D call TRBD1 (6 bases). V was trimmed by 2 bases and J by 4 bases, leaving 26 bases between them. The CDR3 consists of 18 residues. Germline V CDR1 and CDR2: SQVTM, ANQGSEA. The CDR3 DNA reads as TGCAGCGTTGAACCCCCGTTTTTTGACTGGGGGCTATCCTATGGCTACACCTTC. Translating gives CSVEPPFFDWGLSYGYTF.

CDR3 region: CASSPGGGYSNQPQHF. The CDR3 DNA follows: TGTGCCAGCTCACCCGGAGGGGGCTATAGCAATCAGCCCCAGCATTTT. V usage is TRBV18 and J usage is TRBJ1-5; 7 bases are a match to TRBD1. J was trimmed by 0 bases and V by 3 bases; bases with no gene match: 5. The CDR3 has 16 residues. CDR1 is KGHSH and CDR2 is LQKENI in the germline V gene.

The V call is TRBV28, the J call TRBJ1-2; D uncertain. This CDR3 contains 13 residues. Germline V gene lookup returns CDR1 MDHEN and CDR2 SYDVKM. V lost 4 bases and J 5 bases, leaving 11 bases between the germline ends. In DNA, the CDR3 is TGTGCCAGCAGTTCCTCCTCCGGGTATGGCTACACCTTC. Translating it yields CASSSSSGYGYTF.

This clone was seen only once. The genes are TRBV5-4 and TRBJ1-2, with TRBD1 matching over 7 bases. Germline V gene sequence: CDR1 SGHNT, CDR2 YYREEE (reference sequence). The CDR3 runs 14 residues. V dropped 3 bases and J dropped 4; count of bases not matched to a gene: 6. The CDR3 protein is CASSSLTGIYGYTF. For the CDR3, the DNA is TGTGCCAGCAGCTCCCTGACAGGGATCTATGGCTACACCTTC.